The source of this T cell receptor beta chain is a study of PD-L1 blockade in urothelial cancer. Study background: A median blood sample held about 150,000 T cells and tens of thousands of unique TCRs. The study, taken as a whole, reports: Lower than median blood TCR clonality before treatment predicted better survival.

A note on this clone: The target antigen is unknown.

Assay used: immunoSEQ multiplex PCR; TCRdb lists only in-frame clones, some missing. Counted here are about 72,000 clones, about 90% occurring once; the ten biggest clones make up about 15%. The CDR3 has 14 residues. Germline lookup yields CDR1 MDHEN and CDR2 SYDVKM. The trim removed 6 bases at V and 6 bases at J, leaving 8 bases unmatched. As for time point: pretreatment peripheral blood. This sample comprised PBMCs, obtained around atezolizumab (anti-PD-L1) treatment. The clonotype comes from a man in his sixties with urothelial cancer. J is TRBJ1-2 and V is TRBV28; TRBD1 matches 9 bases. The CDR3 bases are TGTGCCAGCAGGACTGGACAGGGGCTTAATGGCTACACCTTC. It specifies CASRTGQGLNGYTF.